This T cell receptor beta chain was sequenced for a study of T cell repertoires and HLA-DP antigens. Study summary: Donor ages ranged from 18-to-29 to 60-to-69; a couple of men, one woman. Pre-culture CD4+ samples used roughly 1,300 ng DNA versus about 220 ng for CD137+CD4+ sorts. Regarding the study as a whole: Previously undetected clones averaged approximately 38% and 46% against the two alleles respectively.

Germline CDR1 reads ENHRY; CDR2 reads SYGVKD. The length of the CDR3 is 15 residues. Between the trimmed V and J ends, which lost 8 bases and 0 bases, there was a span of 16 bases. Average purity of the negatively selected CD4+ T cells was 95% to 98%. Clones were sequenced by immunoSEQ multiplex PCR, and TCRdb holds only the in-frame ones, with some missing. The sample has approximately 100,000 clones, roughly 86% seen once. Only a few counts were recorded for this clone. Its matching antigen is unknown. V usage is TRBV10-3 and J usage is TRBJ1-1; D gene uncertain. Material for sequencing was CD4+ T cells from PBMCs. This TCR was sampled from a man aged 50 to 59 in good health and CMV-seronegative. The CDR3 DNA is TGTGCCATCTCATCAGCGAACTCCATGAACACTGAAGCTTTCTTT. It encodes CAISSANSMNTEAFF.